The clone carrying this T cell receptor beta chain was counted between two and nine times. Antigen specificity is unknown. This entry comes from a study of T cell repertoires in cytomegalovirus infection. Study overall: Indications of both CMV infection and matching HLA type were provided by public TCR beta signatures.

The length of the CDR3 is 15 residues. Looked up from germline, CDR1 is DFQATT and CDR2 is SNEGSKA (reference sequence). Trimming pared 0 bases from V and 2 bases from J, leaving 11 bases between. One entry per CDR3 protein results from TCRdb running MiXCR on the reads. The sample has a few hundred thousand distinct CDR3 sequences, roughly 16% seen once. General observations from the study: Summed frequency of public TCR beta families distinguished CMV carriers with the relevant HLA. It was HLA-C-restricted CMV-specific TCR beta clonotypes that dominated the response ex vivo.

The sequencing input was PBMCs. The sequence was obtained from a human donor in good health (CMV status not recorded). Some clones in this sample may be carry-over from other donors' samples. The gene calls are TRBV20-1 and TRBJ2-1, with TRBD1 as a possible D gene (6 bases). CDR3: CSARDPRGPYNEQFF. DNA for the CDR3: TGCAGTGCTAGAGACCCCAGGGGACCCTACAATGAGCAGTTCTTC.